This T cell receptor (beta chain) comes out of a study of Graves' ophthalmopathy and Graves' hyperthyroidism. For the study at large: Peripheral blood collection took place at initial diagnosis, before any treatment.

This clonotype was recorded at least ten times. From RNA, the CDR3 regions of TCR beta chains were amplified and sequenced. In the first round, RT-PCR was carried out with HTBI primers, and a multiplex PCR formed the second round. MiXCR, applied by TCRdb to the multiplex PCR reads, yields one record per CDR3 protein. Among hundreds of thousands of distinct CDR3 sequences listed, more than 20% were seen once. V gave up 2 bases and J gave up 8 bases, with 10 bases separating them. Germline lookup yields CDR1 MNHEY and CDR2 SVGAGI. The CDR3 covers 14 residues. The sequenced material came from peripheral blood. J is TRBJ1-6 and V is TRBV6-5, with D hard to call. The clonotype was recovered from a young woman with stable Graves' hyperthyroidism. CDR3 loop: CASSYVGKDSPLHF. In DNA form, the CDR3 reads TGTGCCAGCAGTTACGTCGGGAAGGATTCACCCCTCCACTTT.